The 10 T cell receptor beta chains below all came from one sample that was sequenced in a study of blood T cells in healthy people across ages. The second PCR ran about 6 to 12 cycles with a sample-barcoded 5' primer and J-beta primers. Via MiXCR, TCRdb re-called the 5' RACE reads, giving one row per CDR3 protein. The sample yields roughly 730,000 distinct CDR3 sequences, about 61% seen once. Sequencing was done on a sample of blood. All receptors derive from a man aged 40-55 years in good health.

This chain joins TRBV24-1 and TRBJ2-7; tentatively, D is TRBD1 (6 bases). CDR1 is KGHDR, CDR2 SFDVKD, per germline. This CDR3 is built from 14 residues. V was clipped by 7 bases and J by 0 bases, with 12 bases between them. The CDR3 coding sequence is TGTGCCACCAGCCCGGGACATAGCTCCTACGAGCAGTACTTC. Protein: CATSPGHSSYEQYF.

This chain uses TRBV11-2 with TRBJ2-1; D ambiguous. V was pared by 0 bases and J by 4 bases, with 7 bases between. The CDR3 is 14 amino acids. Per germline, CDR1 SGHAT and CDR2 FQNNGV. CDR3 sequence: CASSLDTAYNEQFF. The DNA of the CDR3 is TGTGCCAGCAGCTTAGATACGGCTTACAATGAGCAGTTCTTC.

This rearrangement joins TRBV28 to TRBJ1-2; D unresolved. The V and J ends lost 7 bases and 4 bases respectively, with 19 bases between them. Germline values: CDR1 MDHEN, CDR2 SYDVKM. The CDR3 contains 15 residues. The CDR3 sequence: CASTAPGSVIYGYTF. In DNA form, the CDR3 reads TGTGCCAGCACCGCCCCGGGGTCCGTTATCTATGGCTACACCTTC.

The chain recombines TRBV13 with TRBJ1-6, with D tentatively TRBD1 (6 bases). Germline CDR1 and CDR2: PRHDT and FYEKMQ (reference sequence). The CDR3 extends over 16 amino acids. V shed 8 bases and J shed 5 bases, with 19 bases lying between them. The CDR3 DNA sequence: TGTGCCAGCCGAACACCAACAGGGTCAGATAATTCACCCCTCCACTTT. Its protein product is CASRTPTGSDNSPLHF.

V is TRBV27 and J is TRBJ1-1; D call uncertain. Trimming took off 1 base at V and 4 bases at J, with 13 bases between the two ends. Germline lookup yields CDR1 MNHEY and CDR2 SMNVEV (reference sequence). The CDR3 covers 15 residues. CDR3 DNA sequence: TGTGCCAGCAGTTTATATAAGGAACCGGGCACTGAAGCTTTCTTT. It translates to CASSLYKEPGTEAFF.

This clonotype has only a few counts. J is TRBJ1-5 and V is TRBV7-2, with D hard to call. The CDR3 is 12 residues long. Trimming removed 3 bases from V and 4 bases from J, with 4 bases in between. CDR1 and CDR2 from the germline V gene are SGHTA and FQGNSA. CDR3 nucleotide sequence: TGTGCCAGCAGCTTTCAGAATCAGCCCCAGCATTTT. As protein: CASSFQNQPQHF.

V usage is TRBV28 and J usage is TRBJ2-4, with a possible D match to TRBD2 (5 bases). This CDR3 has 13 amino acids. The germline V and J ends were trimmed by 4 bases and 13 bases, with 17 bases remaining between them. Germline V CDR1 and CDR2: MDHEN, SYDVKM. The CDR3 DNA reads as TGTGCCAGCAGTTACGGCGGGTTGGGAGAGCAGTACTTC. This sequence encodes CASSYGGLGEQYF. Supplemented by reference TRBV28 and TRBJ2-4, the full variable domain reads DVKVTQSSRYLVKRTGEKVFLECVQDMDHENMFWYRQDPGLGLRLIYFSYDVKMKEKGDIPEGYSVSREKKERFSLILESASTNQTSMYLCASSYGGLGEQYFGAGTRLSVL.

CDR3 protein: CASLDSIYEQYF. DNA of the CDR3: TGTGCCAGCCTGGACAGCATTTACGAGCAGTACTTC. This chain links TRBV2 with TRBJ2-7; possible D gene TRBD1, 6 bases. V was clipped by 8 bases and J by 4 bases, with 12 bases between them. This CDR3 comprises 12 residues. Germline assignment: CDR1 SNHLY and CDR2 FYNNEI.

This clonotype was detected once. The chain combines TRBV20-1 with TRBJ1-5, with 7 bases that match TRBD1. The CDR3 has 17 amino acids. Germline CDR1 is DFQATT and CDR2 is SNEGSKA (reference sequence). V gave up 0 bases and J gave up 6 bases; unmatched junction bases: 14. The CDR3: CSARETGTAGVAQPQHF. CDR3 nucleotides: TGCAGTGCTAGAGAGACCGGGACAGCCGGGGTAGCTCAGCCCCAGCATTTT.

The chain is built from TRBV20-1 and TRBJ1-5, with unresolved D. Trimming took off 0 bases at V and 4 bases at J, with 7 bases between the two ends. The germline V gene has CDR1 DFQATT and CDR2 SNEGSKA (reference sequence). The CDR3 extends over 13 amino acids. In DNA form, the CDR3 reads TGCAGTGCTAGAGATTTCAGTAATCAGCCCCAGCATTTT. Translated: CSARDFSNQPQHF.